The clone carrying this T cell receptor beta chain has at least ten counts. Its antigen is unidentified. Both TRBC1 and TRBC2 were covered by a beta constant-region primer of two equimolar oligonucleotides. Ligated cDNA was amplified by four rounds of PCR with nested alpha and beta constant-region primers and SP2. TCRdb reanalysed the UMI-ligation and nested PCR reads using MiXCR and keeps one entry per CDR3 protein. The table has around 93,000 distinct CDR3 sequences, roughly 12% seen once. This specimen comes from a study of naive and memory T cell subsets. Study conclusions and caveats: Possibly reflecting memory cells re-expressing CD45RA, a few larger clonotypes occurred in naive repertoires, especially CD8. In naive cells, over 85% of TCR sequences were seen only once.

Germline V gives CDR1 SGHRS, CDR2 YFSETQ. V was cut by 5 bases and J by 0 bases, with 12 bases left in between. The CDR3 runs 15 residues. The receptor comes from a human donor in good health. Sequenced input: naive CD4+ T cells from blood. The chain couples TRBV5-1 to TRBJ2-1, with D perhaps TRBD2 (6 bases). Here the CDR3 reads CASSTGGHSYNEQFF. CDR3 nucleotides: TGCGCCAGCAGTACCGGAGGGCACTCCTACAATGAGCAGTTCTTC.